Each of the 10 T cell receptor beta chains below was sequenced from the same sample in a study of blood T cell repertoires in COVID-19. Profiled with immunoSEQ multiplex PCR; TCRdb holds only in-frame clones, not every one. The sample yields over 150,000 clones, around 84% seen once. Material: peripheral blood. Every receptor here comes from a man in his fifties with active or convalescent COVID-19.

V and J are TRBV5-4 and TRBJ1-3, with 10 bases that match TRBD1. Losses at the gene ends were 3 bases for V and 0 bases for J; bases not matched to a gene: 12. Germline-derived CDR1 and CDR2 are SGHNT and YYREEE (reference sequence). The CDR3 is 19 residues long. For the CDR3, the DNA is TGTGCCAGCAGCTCGAAGGGACAGGGGCCACTCAACTCTGGAAACACCATATATTTT. Its translation: CASSSKGQGPLNSGNTIYF.

The chain uses TRBV9 and TRBJ1-2; D perhaps matches TRBD1 (6 bases). Per the germline V gene, CDR1 is SGDLS and CDR2 is YYNGEE. The CDR3 length is 14 residues. V shed 3 bases and J shed 2 bases, with 11 bases lying between them. The CDR3 DNA reads TGTGCCAGCAGCGGCGAAGGGGGAAACTATGGCTACACCTTC. Translation gives CASSGEGGNYGYTF.

The chain links TRBV9 to TRBJ2-7; TRBD2 aligns across 8 bases. V shed 0 bases and J 1 base; nucleotides not matched to a gene: 6. Looked up from germline, CDR1 is SGDLS and CDR2 is YYNGEE. The CDR3 covers 16 residues. Written as DNA, the CDR3 is TGTGCCAGCAGCGTAGGGATAGCGGGGAGTTCCTACGAGCAGTACTTC. This codes for CASSVGIAGSSYEQYF.

This chain connects TRBV6-2 or TRBV6-3 to TRBJ2-4; TRBD2 aligns across 8 bases. CDR3 size: 11 residues. V was clipped by 6 bases and J by 15 bases; unmatched bases: 7. Germline assignment: CDR1 MNHEY and CDR2 SVGEGT. The CDR3 DNA sequence: TGTGCCAGCAGCTTAGGACTAGCCCTGTACTTC. Residues: CASSLGLALYF.

Regarding this clone: The same CDR3 is also encoded by other DNA sequences in this sample. The gene calls are TRBV18 and TRBJ1-5; D perhaps matches TRBD1 (5 bases). V shed 6 bases and J shed 6 bases, with 9 bases lying between them. The CDR3 covers 12 residues. Germline V CDR1 and CDR2: KGHSH, LQKENI. This CDR3 is CASSLGGQPQHF. In DNA form, the CDR3 reads TGTGCCAGCTCCCTCGGGGGTCAGCCCCAGCATTTT.

This clone was picked up one time. The rearrangement joins TRBV2 to TRBJ1-4; D is uncertain. Trimming took 6 bases from V and 4 from J, leaving 6 bases between them. Germline V lookup: CDR1 SNHLY, CDR2 FYNNEI. This CDR3 has 12 residues. Here the CDR3 DNA reads TGTGCCAGCAGGGGAGGTAATGAAAAACTGTTTTTT. The encoded protein is CASRGGNEKLFF.

This chain connects TRBV2 to TRBJ2-2, with 12 bases that match TRBD2. After removal of 6 bases from V and 3 bases from J, the junction contained 5 bases not matched to a gene. From germline, CDR1 is SNHLY and CDR2 FYNNEI. CDR3 length equals 16 residues. CDR3 residues: CASRLTSGSDTGELFF. The CDR3 DNA reads TGTGCCAGCAGGTTGACTAGCGGGAGTGACACCGGGGAGCTGTTTTTT.

The chain joins TRBV7-6 to TRBJ1-6, with 7 positions matching TRBD1. The CDR3 runs 16 residues. Germline CDR1 reads SGHVS; CDR2 reads FNYEAQ. With 7 bases clipped from V and 0 bases from J, the junction kept 6 bases outside the gene matches. CDR3 amino acids: CASTYNRGSYNSPLHF. DNA of the CDR3: TGTGCCAGCACCTATAACAGGGGCTCCTATAATTCACCCCTCCACTTT.

CDR3 sequence reads: CASSRSSTGGYDEQYF. As DNA, the CDR3 is TGCGCCAGTTCGAGGAGTTCCACAGGGGGCTACGACGAGCAGTACTTC. V is TRBV5-1 and J is TRBJ2-7; TRBD1 aligns across 9 bases. Germline V lookup: CDR1 SGHRS, CDR2 YFSETQ. Germline trimming cut 8 bases from V and 5 bases from J; bases unmatched to any gene: 17. The CDR3 extends over 16 amino acids.

The genes are TRBV3-1 (or the pseudogene TRBV3-2) and TRBJ1-1; 9 bases map to TRBD1. The CDR3 runs 14 residues. V trimming: 4 bases; J trimming: 6 bases; junction bases outside the gene matches: 6. Germline assignment: CDR1 LGHDT and CDR2 YNNKEL (reference sequence). CDR3 sequence: CASSLKGQGAEAFF. CDR3 nucleotides: TGTGCCAGCAGCCTCAAGGGACAGGGCGCTGAAGCTTTCTTT.